This passage covers 7 T cell receptor beta chains from one sample sequenced in a study of tumor-infiltrating lymphocytes in primary liver carcinoma. The tissue used was unsorted bulk material of about 17-33 mg. RNA and DNA were co-extracted from it with the AllPrep DNA/RNA mini kit. From about 490 ng of total RNA, TCR beta-specific cDNA was reverse-transcribed using a constant-region primer. ARM-PCR, slightly modified, supplied the TCR beta libraries through three nested multiplex PCR rounds. The first two PCR rounds, approximately 10 cycles each, used TRBV1-TRBV30 forward primers and a C-beta reverse primer. TCRdb recomputed calls from the multiplex PCR reads with MiXCR, one row per CDR3 protein. Found here are about 37,000 distinct CDR3 sequences, roughly 73% of them singletons; the top ten hold 37%. The specimen sequenced was tumor-adjacent normal liver tissue. These receptors were obtained from a man in his forties with primary liver carcinoma and hepatitis B virus infection.

Of note for this clonotype: An end of the junction differs from the germline gene, which may be a read error. The V and J genes are TRBV29-1 and TRBJ2-1; either TRBD1 or TRBD2 may supply D (6 bases each). The CDR3 is made up of 13 amino acids. CDR1 is SQVTM, CDR2 ANQGSEA, per germline. The CDR3 sequence: CSVQLGGYNEQFF. In DNA, the CDR3 is TGCAGCGTGCAACTAGGGGGGTACAACGAGCAGTTCTTC.

J is TRBJ1-2 and V is TRBV28, with D unclear. Germline V lookup: CDR1 MDHEN, CDR2 SYDVKM. CDR3 length: 14 residues. CDR3 protein: CVNRLTGSTQGYTF. CDR3 nucleotide sequence: TGTGTCAACAGATTAACCGGGTCAACGCAGGGCTACACCTTC.

As to this clonotype: Mismatch with germline at one junction end may stem from a read error. V and J are TRBV5-1 and TRBJ2-6, with D maybe TRBD2 (5 bases). The CDR3 sequence is 17 residues long. Looked up from germline, CDR1 is SGHRS and CDR2 is YFSETQ. The CDR3 region has the DNA TGCACCAGTAGCGATTCCACAGCTTACTCTGGGGCCAACGTCCTGACTTTC. This encodes CTSSDSTAYSGANVLTF.

This clonotype was counted a single time. Mismatch with germline at one junction end may stem from a read error. The genes are TRBV10-3 and TRBJ2-2, with D perhaps matching TRBD2 (6 bases). This CDR3 contains 12 residues. CDR1 is ENHRY and CDR2 is SYGVKD in the germline V gene. CDR3 sequence reads: CVISETTRELFF. Here the CDR3 DNA reads TGTGTCATCAGTGAGACTACCCGGGAGTTGTTTTTT.

Note on this clonotype: Because the CDR3 is missing its conserved closing phenylalanine or tryptophan, this is likely a read error. J is TRBJ2-7 and V is TRBV10-2, with a weak D call TRBD2 (5 bases). Trimming pared 3 bases from V and 2 bases from J, leaving 14 bases between. CDR1 and CDR2 (germline): WSHSY, SAAADI. The CDR3 loop spans 15 amino acids. This CDR3 reads CASSDSRRLPYEQYL. Here the CDR3 DNA reads TGCGCCAGCAGTGACTCCCGGAGGTTACCCTACGAGCAGTACCTC.

There are many counts of this clonotype. A read error may explain this, as a much larger clone is one base away. This chain links TRBV29-1 with TRBJ1-1; D might be TRBD1 (6 bases). From germline, CDR1 is SQVTM and CDR2 ANQGSEA. The CDR3 length is 12 residues. CDR3 in amino acids: CGVEGGVTEAFF. The DNA of the CDR3 is TGCGGCGTGGAGGGGGGTGTCACTGAAGCTTTCTTT.

The chain links TRBV28 to TRBJ2-3; 9 bases align to TRBD1. The CDR3 spans 16 residues. Germline V gene lookup returns CDR1 MDHEN and CDR2 SYDVKM. V lost 2 bases to trimming and J lost 3 bases; unmatched junction nucleotides: 6. In nucleotides, the CDR3 is TGTGCCAGCAGTTTACCCTCCGGACAGGGGACAGATACGCAGTATTTT. Translating it yields CASSLPSGQGTDTQYF.